This T cell receptor (beta chain) was captured by sequencing in a study of blood T cell repertoires in COVID-19. At the level of the study: Nucleic acid was either cDNA or gDNA, and it came from T cells, B-cell-depleted T cells, or PBMCs.

Generated by immunoSEQ multiplex PCR, the TCRdb table keeps only in-frame clones and is missing some. This table has some 250,000 clones, over 75% appearing once. The CDR3 length is 14 residues. Germline V lookup: CDR1 SGHRS, CDR2 YFSETQ. Trimming shortened V by 2 bases and J by 5 bases, and 11 bases separated the two germline ends. J is TRBJ1-5 and V is TRBV5-1; perhaps TRBD1 as D (5 bases). This sequence was found in a woman aged 45-60 years who had recovered from COVID-19. Sequenced material: PBMCs or T cells enriched from blood (not recorded which). The DNA for the CDR3 is TGCGCCAGCAGCTTAATGGGGGGGGATCAGCCCCAGCATTTT. The encoded protein is CASSLMGGDQPQHF.